Below are 15 T cell receptor beta chains sequenced from a single sample in a study of blood T cell repertoires in COVID-19. Using immunoSEQ multiplex PCR, the repertoire was profiled, and TCRdb retains in-frame clones only, with some absent. Of approximately 73,000 clones in the sample, 86% were seen once. The sample consisted of peripheral blood. The origin of the receptors is a woman aged 55-75 years with acute or convalescent COVID-19.

V and J are TRBV18 and TRBJ2-2; unclear D gene. CDR3 size: 16 residues. Germline values: CDR1 KGHSH, CDR2 LQKENI. Deletions cut 4 bases from V and 0 bases from J, with 12 bases between. The CDR3 spells CASSLPEPSNTGELFF. CDR3 coding DNA: TGTGCCAGCTCACTCCCTGAGCCCTCGAACACCGGGGAGCTGTTTTTT.

J is TRBJ1-5 and V is TRBV16, with D unresolved. The CDR3 has 14 residues. Germline V gene sequence: CDR1 KGHSY, CDR2 FQNENV. V lost 4 bases, J lost 5 bases, and 12 bases lay in between. CDR3 sequence (DNA): TGTGCCAGCAGCCCTTGGCCGCATGATCAGCCCCAGCATTTT. This gives the protein CASSPWPHDQPQHF.

This clone was picked up one time. J is TRBJ2-7 and V is TRBV7-9; the match to TRBD1 covers 10 bases. CDR1 is SEHNR and CDR2 is FQNEAQ in the germline V gene (reference sequence). The CDR3 totals 13 residues. With 7 bases clipped from V and 3 bases from J, the junction kept 3 bases outside the gene matches. The CDR3 protein is CASTGTGDYEQYF. DNA of the CDR3: TGTGCCAGCACCGGGACAGGGGACTACGAGCAGTACTTC. The full variable domain, its missing parts supplied by reference TRBV7-9 and TRBJ2-7, is DTGVSQNPRHKITKRGQNVTFRCDPISEHNRLYWYRQTLGQGPEFLTYFQNEAQLEKSRLLSDRFSAERPKGSFSTLEIQRTEQGDSAMYLCASTGTGDYEQYFGPGTRLTVT.

The CDR3: CASSLQVFGELFF. The CDR3, as DNA: TGTGCCAGCAGCCTACAGGTTTTCGGGGAGCTGTTTTTT. The chain recombines TRBV6-5 with TRBJ2-2; tentatively, D is TRBD1 (5 bases). This CDR3 has 13 amino acids. Germline CDR1 is MNHEY and CDR2 is SVGAGI. The V gene lost 6 bases and the J gene lost 7 bases, with 12 bases spanning the gap.

This chain connects TRBV5-1 to TRBJ2-6; possibly TRBD2 for D (5 bases). Trimming removed 1 base from V and 1 base from J, with 6 bases in between. Germline V gene lookup returns CDR1 SGHRS and CDR2 YFSETQ. This CDR3 is built from 15 residues. The CDR3 is CASSLRGSGANVLTF. The DNA of the CDR3 is TGCGCCAGCAGCTTGCGAGGGTCTGGGGCCAACGTCCTGACTTTC.

V is TRBV4-3 and J is TRBJ2-3; 16 bases fit TRBD2. Germline loops: CDR1 LGHNA, CDR2 YSLEER. The CDR3 is made up of 16 amino acids. V was pared by 3 bases and J by 6 bases, with 3 bases of the junction left unmatched. The CDR3 loop is CASSQGLAGGGDTQYF. CDR3 in DNA: TGCGCCAGCAGCCAGGGACTAGCGGGAGGGGGGGATACGCAGTATTTT.

This clone was seen just once. The V gene is TRBV5-6, the J gene TRBJ2-2; D is perhaps TRBD2 (5 bases). Per germline, CDR1 SGHDT and CDR2 YYEEEE. The CDR3 is 15 amino acids. V was clipped by 4 bases and J by 5 bases, with 15 bases between them. Here the CDR3 reads CASSPASEGTGELFF. CDR3 sequence (DNA): TGTGCCAGCAGCCCTGCCTCCGAGGGAACCGGGGAGCTGTTTTTT.

This clone came up once. This rearrangement joins TRBV7-9 to TRBJ2-2; no clear D gene. Germline CDR1 is SEHNR and CDR2 is FQNEAQ (reference sequence). The CDR3 length is 13 residues. Trimming took 6 bases from V and 7 from J, leaving 12 bases between them. CDR3 sequence reads: CASSPRQGGELFF. The CDR3 nucleotides are TGTGCCAGCAGTCCAAGACAAGGCGGGGAGCTGTTTTTT.

The V and J genes are TRBV5-4 and TRBJ1-1; 8 bases fit TRBD1. Trimming at V came to 3 bases and at J to 4 bases, leaving 8 bases not matched to a gene. Germline lookup yields CDR1 SGHNT and CDR2 YYREEE (reference sequence). The CDR3 is 15 amino acids. The CDR3 bases are TGTGCCAGCAGCTCGCAGGACAGGGTCTCCACTGAAGCTTTCTTT. It specifies CASSSQDRVSTEAFF.

The chain carries TRBV14 and TRBJ2-7; D unclear. V lost 1 base and J 0 bases, leaving 10 bases between the germline ends. The CDR3 is made up of 15 amino acids. Germline V CDR1 and CDR2: SGHDN, FVKESK. CDR3 sequence: CASSQVLGGSYEQYF. In DNA, the CDR3 is TGTGCCAGCAGCCAAGTCCTCGGTGGCTCCTACGAGCAGTACTTC.

The V and J genes are TRBV5-1 and TRBJ2-5, with D tentatively TRBD1 (6 bases). V was shortened by 2 bases and J by 1 base, with 12 bases between the two germline ends. CDR3 size: 15 residues. The germline CDR1 and CDR2 sequences are SGHRS and YFSETQ. CDR3: CASSLKGQTQETQYF. In DNA, the CDR3 is TGCGCCAGCAGCTTAAAAGGACAGACCCAAGAGACCCAGTACTTC.

J is TRBJ2-1 and V is TRBV28, with 7 bases aligning to TRBD2. J lost 2 bases, V lost 5 bases, and 3 bases had no gene match. From germline, CDR1 is MDHEN and CDR2 SYDVKM. This CDR3 contains 14 residues. Here the CDR3 reads CASSPGTTYNEQFF. The DNA for the CDR3 is TGTGCCAGCAGTCCGGGGACTACCTACAATGAGCAGTTCTTC.

This sequence joins TRBV5-1 and TRBJ2-7, with TRBD2 matching over 8 bases. The CDR3 has 13 amino acids. CDR1 is SGHRS and CDR2 is YFSETQ in the germline V gene. V shed 2 bases, J shed 7 bases, and the junction held 5 bases outside the gene matches. CDR3 nucleotides: TGCGCCAGCAGCTTTAGCGGGGCAAGTGAGCAGTACTTC. It translates to CASSFSGASEQYF.

J is TRBJ1-1 and V is TRBV18; TRBD1 agrees at 7 bases. Germline CDR1 is KGHSH and CDR2 is LQKENI. J lost 6 bases, V lost 5 bases, and 3 bases had no gene match. The CDR3 has 12 residues. CDR3 in DNA: TGTGCCAGCTCAATGACAGGGCCTGAAGCTTTCTTT. This encodes CASSMTGPEAFF.

This clone was recorded once. V is TRBV6-6 and J is TRBJ1-2, with 11 bases matching TRBD1. CDR3 length equals 17 residues. V lost 5 bases to trimming and J lost 4 bases; unmatched junction nucleotides: 12. In germline, CDR1 is MNHNY, CDR2 SVGAGI (reference sequence). CDR3 loop: CASSLGTGGTSVYGYTF. The DNA for the CDR3 is TGTGCCAGCAGTCTCGGGACAGGGGGAACTTCCGTCTATGGCTACACCTTC.